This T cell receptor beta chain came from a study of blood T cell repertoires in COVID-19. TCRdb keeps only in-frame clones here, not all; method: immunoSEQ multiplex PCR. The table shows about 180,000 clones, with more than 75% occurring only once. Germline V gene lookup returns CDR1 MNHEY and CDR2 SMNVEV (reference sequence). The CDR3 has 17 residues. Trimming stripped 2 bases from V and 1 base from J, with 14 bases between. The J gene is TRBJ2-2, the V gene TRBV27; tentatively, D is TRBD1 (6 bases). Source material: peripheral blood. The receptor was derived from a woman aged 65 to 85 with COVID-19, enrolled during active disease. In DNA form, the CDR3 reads TGTGCCAGCAGTTTAAATCCGGGACAAATGAACACCGGGGAGCTGTTTTTT. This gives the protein CASSLNPGQMNTGELFF.